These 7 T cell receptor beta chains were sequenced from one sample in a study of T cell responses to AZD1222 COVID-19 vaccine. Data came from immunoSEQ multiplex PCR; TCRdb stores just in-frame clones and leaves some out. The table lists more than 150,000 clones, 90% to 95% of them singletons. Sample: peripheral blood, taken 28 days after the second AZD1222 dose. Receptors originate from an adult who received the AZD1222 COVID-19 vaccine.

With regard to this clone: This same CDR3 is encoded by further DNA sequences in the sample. CDR3: CASSLAGGSTDTQYF. For the CDR3, the DNA is TGTGCCAGCAGTCTAGCGGGAGGGAGCACAGATACGCAGTATTTT. J is TRBJ2-3 and V is TRBV7-3; 12 nucleotides align to TRBD2. Looked up from germline, CDR1 is SGHTA and CDR2 is FQGTGA. The CDR3 loop spans 15 amino acids. Trimming at V came to 6 bases and at J to 0 bases, leaving 1 base not matched to a gene.

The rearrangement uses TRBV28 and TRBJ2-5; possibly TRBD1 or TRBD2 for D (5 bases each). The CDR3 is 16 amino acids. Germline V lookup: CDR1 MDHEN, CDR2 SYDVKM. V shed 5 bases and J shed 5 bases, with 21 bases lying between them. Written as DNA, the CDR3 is TGTGCCAGCAGTCAAAAAAATCAGGGAGCTCTCGAGACCCAGTACTTC. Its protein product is CASSQKNQGALETQYF.

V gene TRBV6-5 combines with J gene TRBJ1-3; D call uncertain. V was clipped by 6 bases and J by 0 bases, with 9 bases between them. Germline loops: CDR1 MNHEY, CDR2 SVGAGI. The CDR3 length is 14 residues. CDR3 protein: CASRPRNSGNTIYF. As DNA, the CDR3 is TGTGCCAGCAGACCCAGGAACTCTGGAAACACCATATATTTT.

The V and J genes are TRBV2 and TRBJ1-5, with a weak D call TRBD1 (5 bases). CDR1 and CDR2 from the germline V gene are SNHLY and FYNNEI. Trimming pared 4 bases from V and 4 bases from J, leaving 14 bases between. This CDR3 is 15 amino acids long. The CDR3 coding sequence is TGTGCCAGCAGTGTCCGGGACCGCTCAAATCAGCCCCAGCATTTT. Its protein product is CASSVRDRSNQPQHF. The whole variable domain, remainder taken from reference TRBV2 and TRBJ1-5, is EPEVTQTPSHQVTQMGQEVILRCVPISNHLYFYWYRQILGQKVEFLVSFYNNEISEKSEIFDDQFSVERPDGSNFTLKIRSTKLEDSAMYFCASSVRDRSNQPQHFGDGTRLSIL.

The CDR3 loop reads CASSFGIPGETQYF. The CDR3 bases are TGTGCCAGTAGCTTTGGAATCCCTGGGGAGACCCAGTACTTC. The gene calls are TRBV19 and TRBJ2-5; D is uncertain. Germline V CDR1 and CDR2: LNHDA, SQIVND (reference sequence). The CDR3 has 14 residues. V lost 6 bases and J 5 bases, leaving 16 bases between the germline ends.

CDR3 DNA: TGTGCCAGCAGTGCCCGGACAGCCACTCCAATCGGGGACACCTTC. It encodes CASSARTATPIGDTF. The chain couples TRBV2 to TRBJ1-2, with a possible D match to TRBD1 (6 bases). This CDR3 is built from 15 residues. Germline V gene data show CDR1 as SNHLY and CDR2 as FYNNEI. V was pared by 4 bases and J by 12 bases, with 24 bases between.

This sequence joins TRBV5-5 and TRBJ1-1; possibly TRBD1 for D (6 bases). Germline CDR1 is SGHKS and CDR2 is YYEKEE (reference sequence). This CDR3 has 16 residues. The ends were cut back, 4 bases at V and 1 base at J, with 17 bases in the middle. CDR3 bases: TGTGCCAGCAGCCCCATCGGAGGACAGACGAACACTGAAGCTTTCTTT. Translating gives CASSPIGGQTNTEAFF.